This T cell receptor beta chain derives from a study of blood T cell repertoires in COVID-19. This CDR3 has 15 residues. Germline V CDR1 and CDR2: MDHEN, SYDVKM. The V and J ends lost 6 bases and 7 bases respectively, with 16 bases between them. Authors' processing steps: Nucleated cell number was recorded as an estimate derived from reference gene primer amplification. Sequenced by immunoSEQ multiplex PCR; TCRdb stores in-frame clones only, minus some. V and J calls and clone size are those listed in that table; D and trimming were worked out from the DNA. The sample records 300,000 to 350,000 clones, approximately 92% being singletons.

The sample comprised peripheral blood. The gene calls are TRBV28 and TRBJ2-6; possible D gene TRBD1, 5 bases. The receptor comes from a woman in her 30s with COVID-19, enrolled during active disease. The CDR3 bases are TGTGCCAGCAGCCTAAGGGGTCTGGGCGCCAACGTCCTGACTTTC. It specifies CASSLRGLGANVLTF.